This T cell receptor (beta chain) was recorded in a study of vaccination and CD4 T cells after COVID-19. Turning to the study itself: Samples were taken after vaccination, a median of approximately 70 days after dose two, with a range of 14 to 241.

The treatment: approximately nine-day PBMC culture with coronavirus spike peptide pools or control peptides (ViraFEST assay). The CDR3 is 16 residues long. V was pared by 0 bases and J by 3 bases, with 14 bases between. Per the germline V gene, CDR1 is LNHNV and CDR2 is YYDKDF (reference sequence). With the Oncomine TCR Beta short-read assay, DNA from cultured CD4+ T cells was sequenced. TCRdb recomputed calls from the PCR reads with MiXCR, one row per CDR3 protein. The profile covers approximately 19,000 distinct CDR3 sequences, with about two fifths appearing a single time and 7% to 8.5% taken by the ten largest. This clonotype was recorded a few times. Its antigen is unidentified.

The chain employs TRBV15 and TRBJ2-5; either TRBD1 or TRBD2 may supply D (7 bases each). The sample was CD4+ T cells from blood, cultured in vitro, taken after SARS-CoV-2 vaccination. This receptor was obtained from a human donor who had recovered from COVID-19. The CDR3 here is CATSRERGGQKETQYF. In DNA form, the CDR3 reads TGTGCCACCAGCAGAGAGAGGGGGGGACAGAAAGAGACCCAGTACTTC.